This is a list of T cell receptor beta chains from one sample in a study of response to subunit inactivated influenza vaccine. TCRdb analysed the RT-PCR reads with MiXCR anew, one entry per CDR3 protein. The sample includes about 700,000 distinct CDR3 sequences, about 15% seen only once; the top ten take around 7.3%. Sample: PBMCs from blood, taken around 15 days before vaccination. These receptors originate from a man aged 45 to 65 who received an inactivated influenza vaccine. The CDR3 runs from the conserved cysteine through the conserved F or W. Each record gives: D gene, clone size, V gene, J gene, CDR3 protein, CDR3 DNA. The D gene is left open where the match is weak. For some rows the clone size is stated as once, few or many, or as a class when expanded; others skip it.

.,.,TRBV18,TRBJ2-3,CASSPRPERRDTQYF,TGTGCCAGCTCACCTCGACCCGAAAGAAGAGATACGCAGTATTTT
TRBD2,few,TRBV4-3,TRBJ2-7,CASSPWTSGYEQYF,TGCGCCAGCAGCCCCTGGACTAGCGGCTACGAGCAGTACTTC
TRBD2,few,TRBV19,TRBJ2-4,CASRTGGSGIQYF,TGTGCCAGTCGCACGGGAGGGTCCGGCATTCAGTACTTC
TRBD1,once,TRBV12-3/TRBV12-4,TRBJ2-1,CASEPGTGYHEQFF,TGTGCCAGCGAACCCGGGACAGGGTATCATGAGCAGTTCTTC
.,few,TRBV7-2,TRBJ1-1,CASSGGGHTEAFF,TGTGCCAGCAGCGGAGGGGGGCACACTGAAGCTTTCTTT
TRBD1,many,TRBV5-1,TRBJ2-4,CASSLVGGEDIQYF,TGCGCCAGCAGCTTGGTAGGGGGCGAGGACATTCAGTACTTC
TRBD1,many,TRBV7-3,TRBJ2-3,CASSTTGGRTDTQYF,TGTGCCAGCAGCACGACAGGGGGTCGCACAGATACGCAGTATTTT
TRBD1,.,TRBV5-1,TRBJ2-5,CASSLDRGSETQYF,TGCGCCAGCAGCTTGGACAGGGGTTCAGAGACCCAGTACTTC
TRBD1,.,TRBV20-1,TRBJ1-1,CSAREGANTEAFF,TGCAGTGCTAGGGAGGGGGCGAACACTGAAGCTTTCTTT
TRBD1,.,TRBV4-3,TRBJ2-1,CASSQEITGAHLNEQFF,TGCGCCAGCAGCCAGGAGATAACAGGGGCCCACCTCAATGAGCAGTTCTTC
.,many,TRBV6-2/TRBV6-3,TRBJ1-5,CASMAEKYSNQPQHF,TGTGCCAGCATGGCGGAGAAGTATAGCAATCAGCCCCAGCATTTT
TRBD2,few,TRBV18,TRBJ2-7,CASSPPGLAGDYEQYF,TGTGCCAGCTCCCCGCCAGGACTAGCGGGAGACTACGAGCAGTACTTC
.,many,TRBV2,TRBJ1-1,CASGPDMNTEAFF,TGTGCCAGCGGTCCGGATATGAACACTGAAGCTTTCTTT
.,many,TRBV6-5,TRBJ1-1,CASSYQGPGEAEAFF,TGTGCCAGCAGTTACCAGGGCCCTGGGGAGGCTGAAGCTTTCTTT
.,.,TRBV20-1,TRBJ1-4,CSARDLLTGVPGREKLFF,TGCAGTGCTAGAGATCTTCTCACTGGGGTCCCGGGAAGGGAAAAACTGTTTTTT
.,few,TRBV9,TRBJ2-5,CASSVGGWRASETQYF,TGTGCCAGCAGCGTAGGGGGATGGAGGGCGTCAGAGACCCAGTACTTC
.,.,TRBV7-2,TRBJ1-3,CASSLVGLTSGNTIYF,TGTGCCAGCAGCTTAGTTGGACTGACTTCTGGAAACACCATATATTTT
.,.,TRBV20-1,TRBJ2-7,CSATLLNYEQYF,TGCAGTGCCACCCTGCTTAACTACGAGCAGTACTTC
.,few,TRBV7-3,TRBJ2-7,CASSLTPKAYEQYF,TGTGCCAGCAGCTTAACGCCGAAGGCCTACGAGCAGTACTTC
.,.,TRBV20-1,TRBJ2-7,CSARPGKTSYEQYF,TGCAGTGCTCGTCCCGGGAAAACCTCCTACGAGCAGTACTTC
TRBD2,few,TRBV6-1,TRBJ2-3,CASSPTMGGPDTQYF,TGTGCCAGCAGCCCGACTATGGGAGGGCCAGATACGCAGTATTTT
TRBD1,.,TRBV27,TRBJ2-7,CASSLYGTGSFYEQYF,TGTGCCAGCAGTTTATACGGGACAGGGTCCTTCTACGAGCAGTACTTC
.,.,TRBV5-6,TRBJ1-6,CASSLGGTNSPLHF,TGTGCCAGCAGCTTGGGAGGGACTAATTCACCCCTCCACTTT
TRBD2,few,TRBV5-6,TRBJ2-7,CASSLTGLAYEQYF,TGTGCCAGCAGCTTAACGGGACTAGCATACGAGCAGTACTTC
TRBD1,few,TRBV29-1,TRBJ2-1,CSGKGQHLNNEQFF,TGCAGCGGGAAGGGACAGCACCTAAACAATGAGCAGTTCTTC
.,many,TRBV20-1,TRBJ2-1,CSAPETGTNNEQFF,TGCAGTGCTCCCGAGACGGGAACAAACAATGAGCAGTTCTTC
.,.,TRBV18,TRBJ1-6,CASSPTENSPLHF,TGTGCCAGCTCACCGACGGAGAATTCACCCCTCCACTTT
.,few,TRBV7-9,TRBJ2-1,CASSETGPANEQFF,TGTGCCAGCAGCGAAACGGGACCAGCCAATGAGCAGTTCTTC
.,.,TRBV5-1,TRBJ2-1,CASSLSQGGEQFF,TGCGCCAGCAGCTTGAGCCAGGGAGGTGAGCAGTTCTTC
.,many,TRBV5-1,TRBJ2-7,CASSSDTYEQYF,TGCGCCAGCAGCTCGGATACCTACGAGCAGTACTTC
.,few,TRBV28,TRBJ2-1,CASSRGGSRINEQFF,TGTGCCAGCAGCCGAGGTGGTAGCCGCATCAATGAGCAGTTCTTC
.,.,TRBV28,TRBJ2-5,CASSLGGWQETQYF,TGTGCCAGCAGTTTGGGCGGTTGGCAAGAGACCCAGTACTTC
TRBD1,few,TRBV3-1,TRBJ2-3,CASSQVGTGADTQYF,TGTGCCAGCAGCCAAGTGGGGACAGGGGCAGATACGCAGTATTTT
TRBD2,few,TRBV4-2,TRBJ2-3,CASSQGLAGVEDTQYF,TGTGCCAGCAGCCAGGGACTAGCGGGAGTTGAAGATACGCAGTATTTT
.,.,TRBV7-3,TRBJ1-1,CASSPMDDTEAFF,TGTGCCAGCAGCCCCATGGACGACACTGAAGCTTTCTTT
TRBD2,few,TRBV20-1,TRBJ2-5,CSAPGLKETQYF,TGCAGTGCCCCGGGACTAAAAGAGACCCAGTACTTC
TRBD1,.,TRBV29-1,TRBJ2-7,CSVEDRGTGSYEQYF,TGCAGCGTTGAAGATCGCGGGACAGGATCCTACGAGCAGTACTTC
TRBD2,few,TRBV20-1,TRBJ2-5,CSARDWASGQETQYF,TGCAGTGCTAGAGATTGGGCTAGCGGCCAAGAGACCCAGTACTTC
TRBD1,once,TRBV12-3/TRBV12-4,TRBJ2-6,CASSTGTGDPGANVLTF,TGTGCCAGCAGTACCGGGACAGGGGATCCCGGGGCCAACGTCCTGACTTTC
.,few,TRBV28,TRBJ2-1,CASSRQGGEQFF,TGTGCCAGCAGTAGACAGGGAGGTGAGCAGTTCTTC
.,few,TRBV4-2,TRBJ1-4,CASSPSGQGRNEKLFF,TGTGCCAGCAGCCCAAGTGGGCAGGGACGTAATGAAAAACTGTTTTTT
.,few,TRBV6-2/TRBV6-3,TRBJ2-2,CASSYFRTLSSSGGELFF,TGTGCCAGCAGTTACTTTCGGACTCTATCTTCCTCAGGGGGGGAGCTGTTTTTT
.,.,TRBV20-1,TRBJ2-3,CSARTPMTDTQYF,TGCAGTGCTAGGACGCCAATGACAGATACGCAGTATTTT